A selection of T cell receptor beta chains follows, all from one sample in a study of T cell responses to AZD1222 COVID-19 vaccine. Libraries were prepared by immunoSEQ multiplex PCR; TCRdb keeps only in-frame clonotypes and omits some of them. The sample yields about 150,000 clones, around 90% seen once. Source: peripheral blood, taken on day 0 of AZD1222 vaccination. These receptor sequences come from an adult in good health. The CDR3 runs from the conserved cysteine through the conserved F or W.

J | V | CDR3
TRBJ1-5 | TRBV20-1 | CSANGQHF
TRBJ2-6 | TRBV10-3 | CAISWTGKGSGANVLTF
TRBJ2-7 | TRBV25-1 | CASSEPGTGIHEQYF
TRBJ2-7 | TRBV5-1 | CASTRAPQGYEQYF
TRBJ1-1 | TRBV5-1 | CASSLGGGMNTEAFF
TRBJ1-5 | TRBV19 | CASSNDRGRQPQHF
TRBJ1-4 | TRBV11-2 | CASTTEKDEKLFF
TRBJ2-1 | TRBV10-1 | CASSESGPVNEQFF
TRBJ2-7 | TRBV10-3 | CAIRQGVTYEQYF
TRBJ1-4 | TRBV7-9 | CASSLSVWGNEKLFF
TRBJ2-7 | TRBV9 | CASSGTSGRRLF
TRBJ1-1 | TRBV7-2 | CASSPIMGGLPEAFF
TRBJ1-2 | TRBV4-3 | CASSQGSGVDGYTF
TRBJ2-1 | TRBV12-3/TRBV12-4 | CASSPQNEQFF
TRBJ1-2 | TRBV28 | CASSPMTASPYGYTF
TRBJ2-7 | TRBV18 | CASSPPGQTYEQYF
TRBJ1-3 | TRBV14 | CASSQDRRRGNTIYF
TRBJ2-5 | TRBV27 | CASSFRGKQTQYF
TRBJ2-7 | TRBV7-2 | CASSQAAGPRGLAGDKQYF
TRBJ1-1 | TRBV19 | CASRGTGGGYTEAFF
TRBJ2-7 | TRBV15 | CATSREGGQSIEQYF
TRBJ1-1 | TRBV28 | CASSPLRGAMNTEAFF
TRBJ1-5 | TRBV24-1 | CATSDLVPPGPRGNQPQHF
TRBJ1-5 | TRBV30 | CAWSVRGSPNQPQHF
TRBJ1-5 | TRBV5-6 | CASSLDIRGPQHF
TRBJ2-7 | TRBV18 | CASSLKYEQYF
TRBJ1-4 | TRBV6-6 | CASSYARATNEKLFF
TRBJ1-4 | TRBV20-1 | CSASDRVWSGKLFF
TRBJ2-4 | TRBV27 | CASSPRTSGTTLAKNIQYF
TRBJ2-7 | TRBV30 | CAWGHKWGQSYEQYF
TRBJ1-2 | TRBV7-2 | CASSPGTGPVYGYTF
TRBJ1-2 | TRBV6-4 | CASSKDRGDGYTF
TRBJ2-7 | TRBV19 | CASSFRDAQPGEQYF
TRBJ2-1 | TRBV18 | CASSGSGAGNEQFF
TRBJ2-2 | TRBV11-3 | CASSLVVGQTGELFF
TRBJ1-1 | TRBV5-6 | CASSIRQGMNTEAFF
TRBJ2-7 | TRBV13 | CASSLYISGSYEQYF
TRBJ2-2 | TRBV30 | CAWSVRTSEGGSGELFF
TRBJ2-3 | TRBV9 | CASSPTGSSDTQYF
TRBJ2-7 | TRBV9 | CASSVDIQPYEQYF
TRBJ2-7 | TRBV5-1 | CASSEFRGRAYEQYF